This entry is about one TCR beta chain. Its antigen is as yet unknown. The V and J ends lost 1 base and 2 bases respectively, with 9 bases between them. CDR1 and CDR2 (germline): SEHNR, FQNEAQ (reference sequence). This CDR3 contains 14 residues. This sample was taken from a study of naive and memory T cell subsets. Notes on the study in general: Findings for naive and memory subsets could not be checked against ground truth.

Two oligonucleotides, mixed equimolar, formed the beta constant-region primer covering TRBC1 and TRBC2. TCRdb called the UMI-ligation and nested PCR reads again in MiXCR, with one record for every CDR3 protein. The table lists tens of thousands of distinct CDR3 sequences, roughly 14% of them singletons. The clonotype was recovered from a human donor in good health. Sequencing was performed on effector memory CD4+ T cells from blood. Sample subset: effector memory, CD45RA- CD27-. The V and J genes are TRBV7-9 and TRBJ2-7; D is uncertain. The CDR3 DNA reads as TGTGCCAGCAGCTTAGGAACAGCTACCTACGAGCAGTACTTC. Translation: CASSLGTATYEQYF.